This entry concerns a single TCR beta chain. Its antigen is not yet known. Qualities for individual bases were not recorded, and no much larger clone is one base off. In the same sample, other DNA sequences code for this CDR3. The data were taken from a study of a mutant IDH1 vaccine in newly diagnosed glioma (dated by TCRdb to the early 2020s). About the investigation overall: The roughly 30 treated patients were approximately 62% male and roughly 38% female, with a mean age of approximately 40 years. Before enrollment, patients had received standard therapy of radiotherapy alone, temozolomide alone, or radiochemotherapy with temozolomide; most received the combination. Six visits were used for peripheral blood collection: V03 (baseline), V05, V07, V10, V12 and V13. For exploratory analyses, 25 to 30 treated patients had longitudinal TCRB deep sequencing done wherever samples were available.

In light of the paper, this sample's time point label describes: baseline, week 1 (first vaccination visit). The treatment or condition label for this specimen denotes: pre-vaccination baseline after standard-of-care therapy. All donors had newly diagnosed IDH1-mutant astrocytomas of WHO grade 3 or 4 that showed loss of nuclear ATRX. The samples were drawn from NOA16, a multicentre, single-arm, open-label phase I trial in Germany that tested a mutant IDH1 peptide vaccine in humans for the first time. Visit V03 blood draws served as the baseline sample for immunogenicity testing. Genomic DNA for TCRB sequencing was extracted from EDTA blood using the DNeasy Blood and Tissue Kit. What the study reported, not specific to this receptor: Selection of PBMC samples for TCRB deep sequencing was based on availability. According to the authors, sample limitations meant that analyses of patient blood samples could not be reproduced. Pseudoprogression appeared unrelated to alterations in the top peripheral T cell clonotypes detected by TCRB sequencing. Immune responses induced by the vaccine were seen in roughly 95% of patients across multiple MHC alleles.

Libraries were constructed by the immunoSEQ multiplex PCR assay. Rearranged TCR beta chain sequences were amplified with the hsTCRB Kit following the manufacturer's protocol. TCRB libraries were sequenced on an Illumina MiSeq. As for the original processing: Demultiplexing, trimming and gene mapping were performed with the kit vendor's proprietary platform. TCRdb provides this immuneACCESS table in a form limited to in-frame rearrangements. Some clones are lacking; in checked studies, under half of them reflect an unresolved V gene, and why the rest are absent is not known. V, J and clone size reflect that table, while D and trimming were determined from the DNA. The sample contains about 32,000 clones, around 80% of them found a single time. Jointly, the top ten make up about 21% of the sample. The sample in question was PBMCs, obtained from a glioma patient treated with radiotherapy, temozolomide or both. This clonotype was sampled from a man aged 30-40 years with glioma.

The base sequence is TGTGCCAGCAGCCCCGGGACAGCTAGCACAGATACGCAGTATTTT. This yields the protein CASSPGTASTDTQYF. The V gene is TRBV2 and the J gene is TRBJ2-3, with 7 central nucleotides matching TRBD1. The germline V gene specifies SNHLY as CDR1 and FYNNEI as CDR2. V is cut back by 6 bases and J by 0 bases, with 6 bases in the junction unmatched. The CDR3, cysteine through phenylalanine, is 15 amino acids long. The entry retains the CDR3 DNA only, 45 bases that are in frame from base 1. Joined to the reference TRBV2 and TRBJ2-3 proteins, this CDR3 gives the full variable domain: EPEVTQTPSHQVTQMGQEVILRCVPISNHLYFYWYRQILGQKVEFLVSFYNNEISEKSEIFDDQFSVERPDGSNFTLKIRSTKLEDSAMYFCASSPGTASTDTQYFGPGTRLTVL.